This TCR beta chain emerged from a study of cytomegalovirus exposure and HLA in healthy donors. Study in general: Most donors, about 82% of a few hundred genotyped, fell in the Caucasian-associated ancestry cluster.

The ends were cut back, 5 bases at V and 7 bases at J, with 9 bases in the middle. Germline V gives CDR1 PRHDT, CDR2 FYEKMQ (reference sequence). The CDR3 length is 12 residues. The PCR ran on 60 Vbeta and 13 Jbeta primers. TCRdb keeps only in-frame clones here, not all; method: immunoSEQ multiplex PCR. The sample has about 58,000 clones, and its top ten clones hold more than 2%. Overall study findings and caveats: Later work found that TCR association rates differed between HLA loci; DRB1 had the most and HLA-C the fewest. Reportedly, HLA-A and HLA-B alleles of most subjects were accurately predicted from TCR beta.

As to this clone: The target antigen is unknown.

Specimen: PBMCs. The TCR originated in a woman between 18 and 29 years old in good health and CMV-seronegative. The chain employs TRBV13 and TRBJ1-5; no firm D call. The CDR3 region has the DNA TGTGCCAGCAGCCGGGATGGGCAGCCCCAGCATTTT. Translating it yields CASSRDGQPQHF.